This T cell receptor (beta chain) was documented in a study of type 1 and type 2 diabetes patients. In the study overall: The cohort mixed type 1 diabetes, type 2 diabetes and nondiabetic donors. A total of 15 million to 20 million paired-end reads came from the whole study.

The germline V gene encodes CDR1 DFQATT and CDR2 SNEGSKA (reference sequence). The CDR3 covers 16 residues. With V trimmed by 5 bases and J by 0 bases, 7 bases remained unmatched. PCR was run on genomic DNA. Multiplex PCR with 30 forward and 13 reverse primers amplified the TCR beta CDR3. TCRdb re-called the multiplex PCR reads through MiXCR, storing one row per CDR3 protein. The sample lists fewer than 300,000 distinct CDR3 sequences; around 50% were seen once. Whole-study results and caveats: Type 1 diabetes repertoires were significantly less diverse than type 2 diabetes ones. With limited T2D and control samples, some T1D-only expanded clones may not be T1D-specific.

On this clonotype: Its cognate antigen is unknown.

Sequences were obtained from peripheral blood mononuclear cells (PBMCs). The sequence was collected from a man between 18 and 35 years old with type 2 diabetes. The rearrangement uses TRBV20-1 and TRBJ2-3; 11 nucleotides agree with TRBD2. Here the CDR3 DNA reads TGCAGTGCTCCAATGACTAGCGGGGCTAGCACAGATACGCAGTATTTT. Protein: CSAPMTSGASTDTQYF.